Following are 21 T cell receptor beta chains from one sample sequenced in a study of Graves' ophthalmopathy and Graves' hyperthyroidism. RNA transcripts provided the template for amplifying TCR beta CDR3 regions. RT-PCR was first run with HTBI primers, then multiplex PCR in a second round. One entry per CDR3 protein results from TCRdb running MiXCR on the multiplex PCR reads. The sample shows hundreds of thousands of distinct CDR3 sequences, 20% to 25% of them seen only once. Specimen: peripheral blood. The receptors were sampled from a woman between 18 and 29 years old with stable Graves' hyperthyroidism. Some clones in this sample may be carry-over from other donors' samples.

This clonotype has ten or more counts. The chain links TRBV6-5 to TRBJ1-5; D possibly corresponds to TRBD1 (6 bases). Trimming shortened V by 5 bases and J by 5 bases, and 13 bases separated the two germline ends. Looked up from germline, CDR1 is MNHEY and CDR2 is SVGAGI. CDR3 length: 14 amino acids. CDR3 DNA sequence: TGTGCCAGCAGTCCTCAGACAGGACATCAGCCCCAGCATTTT. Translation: CASSPQTGHQPQHF.

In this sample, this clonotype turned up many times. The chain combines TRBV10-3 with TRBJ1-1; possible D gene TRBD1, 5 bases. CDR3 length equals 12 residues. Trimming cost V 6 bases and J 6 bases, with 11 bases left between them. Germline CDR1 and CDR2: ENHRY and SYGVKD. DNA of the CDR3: TGTGCCATCAGCCGGGGGATATCTGAAGCTTTCTTT. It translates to CAISRGISEAFF.

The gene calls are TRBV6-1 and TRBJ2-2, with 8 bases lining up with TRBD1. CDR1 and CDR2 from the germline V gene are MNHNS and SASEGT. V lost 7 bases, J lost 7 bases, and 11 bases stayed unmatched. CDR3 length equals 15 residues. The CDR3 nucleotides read TGTGCCAGCACCAAACTCAGGACAGGGTACGGGGAGCTGTTTTTT. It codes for CASTKLRTGYGELFF.

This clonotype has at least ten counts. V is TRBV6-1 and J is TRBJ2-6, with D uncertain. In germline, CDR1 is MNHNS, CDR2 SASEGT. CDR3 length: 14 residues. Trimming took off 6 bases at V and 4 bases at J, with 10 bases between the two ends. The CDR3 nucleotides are TGTGCCAGCAGCCCCAGAGGCGGGGCCAACGTCCTGACTTTC. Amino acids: CASSPRGGANVLTF.

CDR3 protein: CASYPSLANTGELFF. The CDR3 DNA reads as TGTGCCAGCTACCCATCACTGGCGAACACCGGGGAGCTGTTTTTT. This rearrangement joins TRBV28 to TRBJ2-2; D gene ambiguous. V dropped 8 bases and J dropped 0 bases, with 13 bases sitting between them. Germline assignment: CDR1 MDHEN and CDR2 SYDVKM. The CDR3 runs 15 residues.

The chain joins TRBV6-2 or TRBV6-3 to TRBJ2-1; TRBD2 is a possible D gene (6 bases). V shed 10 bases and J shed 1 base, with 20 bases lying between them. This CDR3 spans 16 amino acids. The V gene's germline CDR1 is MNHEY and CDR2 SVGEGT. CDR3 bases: TGTGCCACCAAGGCAACTAGCTCGTCGTCCTACAATGAGCAGTTCTTC. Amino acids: CATKATSSSSYNEQFF.

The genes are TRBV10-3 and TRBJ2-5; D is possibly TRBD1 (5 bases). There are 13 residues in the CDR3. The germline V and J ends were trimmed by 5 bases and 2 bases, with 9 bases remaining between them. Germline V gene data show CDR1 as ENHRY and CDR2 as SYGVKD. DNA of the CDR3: TGTGCCATCAGTCCCGACAGTCAAGAGACCCAGTACTTC. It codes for CAISPDSQETQYF.

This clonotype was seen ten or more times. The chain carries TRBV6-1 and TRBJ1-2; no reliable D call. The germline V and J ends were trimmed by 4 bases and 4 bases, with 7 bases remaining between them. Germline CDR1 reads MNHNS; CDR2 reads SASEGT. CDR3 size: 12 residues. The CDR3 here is CASSVLLYGYTF. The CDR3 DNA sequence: TGTGCCAGCAGTGTGCTCCTCTATGGCTACACCTTC.

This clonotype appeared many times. The CDR3 DNA is TGTGCCAGCAGTTTTCCAAAACAGGGCTCGAACACTGAAGCTTTCTTT. This encodes CASSFPKQGSNTEAFF. The chain is built from TRBV12-3 or TRBV12-4 and TRBJ1-1, with D perhaps matching TRBD1 (6 bases). The CDR3 totals 16 residues. V was shortened by 3 bases and J by 1 base, with 15 bases between the two germline ends.

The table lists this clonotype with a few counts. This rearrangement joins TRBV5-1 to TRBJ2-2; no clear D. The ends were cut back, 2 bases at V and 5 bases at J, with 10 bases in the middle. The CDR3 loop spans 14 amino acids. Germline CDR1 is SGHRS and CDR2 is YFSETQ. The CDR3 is CASSLIFMTGELFF. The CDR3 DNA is TGCGCCAGCAGCTTAATCTTTATGACCGGGGAGCTGTTTTTT.

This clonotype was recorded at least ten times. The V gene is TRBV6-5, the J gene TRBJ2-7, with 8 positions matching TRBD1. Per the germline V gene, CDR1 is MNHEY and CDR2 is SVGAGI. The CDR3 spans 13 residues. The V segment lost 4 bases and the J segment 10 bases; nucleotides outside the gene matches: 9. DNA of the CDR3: TGTGCCAGCAGTTCCGGGACAGGTCTCTTTCAGTACTTC. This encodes CASSSGTGLFQYF.

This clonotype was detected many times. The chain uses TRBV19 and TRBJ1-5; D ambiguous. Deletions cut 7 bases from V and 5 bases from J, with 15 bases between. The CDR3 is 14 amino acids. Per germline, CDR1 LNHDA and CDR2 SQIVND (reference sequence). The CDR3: CASNYQMVDQPQHF. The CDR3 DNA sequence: TGTGCCAGTAATTACCAAATGGTAGATCAGCCCCAGCATTTT. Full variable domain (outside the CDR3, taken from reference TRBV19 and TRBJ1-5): DGGITQSPKYLFRKEGQNVTLSCEQNLNHDAMYWYRQDPGQGLRLIYYSQIVNDFQKGDIAEGYSVSREKKESFPLTVTSAQKNPTAFYLCASNYQMVDQPQHFGDGTRLSIL.

Here the CDR3 reads CASSYSTPWQPQHF. CDR3 nucleotides: TGTGCCAGCAGTTACTCGACCCCATGGCAGCCCCAGCATTTT. V and J are TRBV6-2 or TRBV6-3 and TRBJ1-5, with unresolved D. CDR3 length equals 14 residues. V lost 0 bases to trimming and J lost 7 bases, with 10 bases between them. The germline V gene encodes CDR1 MNHEY and CDR2 SVGEGT.

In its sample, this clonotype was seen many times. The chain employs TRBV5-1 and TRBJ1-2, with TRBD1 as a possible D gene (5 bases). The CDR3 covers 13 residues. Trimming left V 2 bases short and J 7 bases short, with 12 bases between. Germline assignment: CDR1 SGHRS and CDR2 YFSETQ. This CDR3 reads CASSLLRVGGYTF. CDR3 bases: TGCGCCAGCAGCTTACTCAGGGTTGGTGGCTACACCTTC.

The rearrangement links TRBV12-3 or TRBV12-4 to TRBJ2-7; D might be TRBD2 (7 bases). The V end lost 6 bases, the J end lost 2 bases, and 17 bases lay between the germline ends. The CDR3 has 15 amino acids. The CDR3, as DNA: TGTGCCAGCAGCCTGGGGGGGCTAAGAACCTACGAGCAGTACTTC. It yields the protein CASSLGGLRTYEQYF.

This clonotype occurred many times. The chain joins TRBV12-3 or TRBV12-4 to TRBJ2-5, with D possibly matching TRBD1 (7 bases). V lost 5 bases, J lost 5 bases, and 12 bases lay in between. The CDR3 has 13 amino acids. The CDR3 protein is CASSTGEDETQYF. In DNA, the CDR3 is TGTGCCAGCAGTACAGGGGAGGACGAGACCCAGTACTTC.

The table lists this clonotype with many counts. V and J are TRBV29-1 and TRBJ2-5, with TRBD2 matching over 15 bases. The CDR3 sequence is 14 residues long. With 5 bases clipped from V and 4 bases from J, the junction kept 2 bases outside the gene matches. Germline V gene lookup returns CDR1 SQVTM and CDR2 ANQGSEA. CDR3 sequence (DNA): TGCAGCGTTTGGGGACTAGCGGGAGGAGAGACCCAGTACTTC. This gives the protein CSVWGLAGGETQYF.

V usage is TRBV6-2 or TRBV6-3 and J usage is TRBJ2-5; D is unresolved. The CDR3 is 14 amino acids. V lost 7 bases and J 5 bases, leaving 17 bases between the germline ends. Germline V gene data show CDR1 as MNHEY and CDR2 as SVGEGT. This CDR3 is CASTDPLSGETQYF. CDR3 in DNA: TGTGCCAGCACCGACCCTTTATCCGGGGAGACCCAGTACTTC.

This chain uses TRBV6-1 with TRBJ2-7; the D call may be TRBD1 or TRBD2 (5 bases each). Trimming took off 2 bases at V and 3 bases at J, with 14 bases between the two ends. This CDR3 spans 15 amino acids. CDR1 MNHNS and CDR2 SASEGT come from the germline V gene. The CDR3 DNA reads TGTGCCAGCAGTGAAAGTGGGGGAAGATACTACGAGCAGTACTTC. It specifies CASSESGGRYYEQYF.

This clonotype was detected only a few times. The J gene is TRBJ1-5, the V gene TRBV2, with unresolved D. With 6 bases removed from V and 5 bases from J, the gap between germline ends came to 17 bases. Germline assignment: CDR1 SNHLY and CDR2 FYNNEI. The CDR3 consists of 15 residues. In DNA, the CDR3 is TGTGCCAGCAGGCCCTTCCTATCGGGCGATCAGCCCCAGCATTTT. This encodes CASRPFLSGDQPQHF.

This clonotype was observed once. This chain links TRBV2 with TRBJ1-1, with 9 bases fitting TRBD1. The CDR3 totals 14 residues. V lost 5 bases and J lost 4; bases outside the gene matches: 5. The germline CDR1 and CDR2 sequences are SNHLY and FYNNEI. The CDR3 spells CASSQQGAFTEAFF. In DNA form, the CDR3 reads TGTGCCAGCAGTCAACAGGGGGCTTTCACTGAAGCTTTCTTT.